The sequence of this T cell receptor (beta chain) was determined in a study of spatial heterogeneity in lung cancer. TCRdb reanalysed the 5' RACE reads using MiXCR and keeps one entry per CDR3 protein. The sample has some 46,000 distinct CDR3 sequences, 12% seen once; the top ten hold roughly 32%. In this sample, this clonotype turned up many times. The time point was: blood at routine non-recurrence follow-up after resection. The sequenced sample was PBMCs, obtained at follow-up. The receptor comes from a male donor with early-stage non-small cell lung cancer.

DNA of the CDR3: TGCAGTGCTAGAGATCGGGGAACCGGGACAGTTACCTACGAGCAGTACTTC. Protein product: CSARDRGTGTVTYEQYF. This chain uses TRBV20-1 with TRBJ2-7; 7 bases fit TRBD1. Germline lookup yields CDR1 DFQATT and CDR2 SNEGSKA (reference sequence). The J segment lost 2 bases and the V segment lost 0 bases, leaving 13 bases of the junction unmatched. CDR3 length: 17 residues.